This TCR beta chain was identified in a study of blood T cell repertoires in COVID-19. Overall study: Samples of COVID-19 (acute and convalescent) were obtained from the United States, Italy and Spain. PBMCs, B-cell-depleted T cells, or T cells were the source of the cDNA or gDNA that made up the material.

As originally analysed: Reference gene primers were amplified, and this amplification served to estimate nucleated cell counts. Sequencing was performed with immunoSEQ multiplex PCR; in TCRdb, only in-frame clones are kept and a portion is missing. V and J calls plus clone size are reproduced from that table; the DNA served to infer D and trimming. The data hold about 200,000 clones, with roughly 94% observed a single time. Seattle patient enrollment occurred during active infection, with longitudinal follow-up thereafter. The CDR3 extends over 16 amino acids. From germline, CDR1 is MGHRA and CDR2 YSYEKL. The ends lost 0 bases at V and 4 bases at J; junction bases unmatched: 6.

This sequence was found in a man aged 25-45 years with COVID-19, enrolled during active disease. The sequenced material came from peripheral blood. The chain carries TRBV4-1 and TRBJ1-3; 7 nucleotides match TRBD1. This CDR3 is CASSQDRGGGGNTIYF. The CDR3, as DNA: TGCGCCAGCAGCCAAGATCGTGGAGGGGGCGGAAACACCATATATTTT.